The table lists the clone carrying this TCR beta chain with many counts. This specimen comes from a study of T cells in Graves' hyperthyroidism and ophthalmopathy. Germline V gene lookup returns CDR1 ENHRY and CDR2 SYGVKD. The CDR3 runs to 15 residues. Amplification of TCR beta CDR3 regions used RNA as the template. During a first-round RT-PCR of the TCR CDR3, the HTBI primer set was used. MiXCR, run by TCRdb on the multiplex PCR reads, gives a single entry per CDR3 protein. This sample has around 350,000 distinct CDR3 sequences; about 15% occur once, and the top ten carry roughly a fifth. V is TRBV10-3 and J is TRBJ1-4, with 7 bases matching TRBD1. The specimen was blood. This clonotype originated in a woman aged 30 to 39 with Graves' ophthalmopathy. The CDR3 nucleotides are TGTGCGGCCCGGGGCCAGGGGGAAGGGAATGAAAAACTGTTTTTT. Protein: CAARGQGEGNEKLFF.